The clone carrying this T cell receptor beta chain was counted between two and nine times. This sample stems from a study of blood T cell repertoires in COVID-19. As for the study in general: Samples of COVID-19 (acute and convalescent) were obtained from the United States, Italy and Spain. Sample material is recorded as cDNA or gDNA derived from T cells, B-cell-depleted T cells, or PBMCs.

Original processing methods: Scientists estimated how many nucleated cells there were by amplifying reference gene primers. Clones were sequenced by immunoSEQ multiplex PCR, and TCRdb holds only the in-frame ones, with some missing. D and trimming were read from the DNA, whereas the V and J calls and clone size are those reported in that table. The profile shows approximately 80,000 clones, 88% of them singletons. Trimming removed 6 bases at V and 10 bases at J, with 16 bases between. The germline gives CDR1 SEHNR, CDR2 FQNEAQ (reference sequence). The CDR3 is 13 amino acids. This clonotype was obtained from an elderly woman with acute or convalescent COVID-19. Sample: peripheral blood. The chain recombines TRBV7-9 with TRBJ1-3; D gene ambiguous. Written as DNA, the CDR3 is TGTGCCAGCAGTCTCGGAGTTGGGTCTACCATATATTTT. This encodes CASSLGVGSTIYF.